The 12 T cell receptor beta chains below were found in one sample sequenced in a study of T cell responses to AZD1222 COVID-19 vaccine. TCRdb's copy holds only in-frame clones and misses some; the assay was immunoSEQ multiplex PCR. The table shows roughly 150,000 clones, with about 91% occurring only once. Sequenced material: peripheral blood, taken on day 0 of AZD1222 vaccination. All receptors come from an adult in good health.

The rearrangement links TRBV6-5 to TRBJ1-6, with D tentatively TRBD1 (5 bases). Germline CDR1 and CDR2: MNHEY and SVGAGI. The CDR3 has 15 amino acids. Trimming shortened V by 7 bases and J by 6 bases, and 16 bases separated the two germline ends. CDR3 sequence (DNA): TGTGCCAGCAAATCCAGGACACCATCTAATTCACCCCTCCACTTT. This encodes CASKSRTPSNSPLHF.

CDR3 in amino acids: CASSTSGTLDYEQYF. CDR3 nucleotide sequence: TGTGCCAGCAGCACATCCGGGACCCTCGACTACGAGCAGTACTTC. The chain couples TRBV9 to TRBJ2-7, with D tentatively TRBD1 or TRBD2 (5 bases each). The CDR3 is 15 residues long. Germline lookup yields CDR1 SGDLS and CDR2 YYNGEE. Deletions cut 4 bases from V and 3 bases from J, with 17 bases between.

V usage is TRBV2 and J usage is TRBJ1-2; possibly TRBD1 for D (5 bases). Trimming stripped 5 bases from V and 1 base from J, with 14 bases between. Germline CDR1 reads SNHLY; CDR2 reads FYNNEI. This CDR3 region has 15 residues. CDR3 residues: CASSTIGTGNYGYTF. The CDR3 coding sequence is TGTGCCAGCAGTACTATCGGGACGGGTAACTATGGCTACACCTTC.

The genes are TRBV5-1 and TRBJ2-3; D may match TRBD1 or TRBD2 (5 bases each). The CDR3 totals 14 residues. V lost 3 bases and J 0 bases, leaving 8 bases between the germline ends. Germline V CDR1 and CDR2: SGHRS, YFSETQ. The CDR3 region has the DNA TGCGCCAGCAGCTCGGGACGGAGCACAGATACGCAGTATTTT. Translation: CASSSGRSTDTQYF.

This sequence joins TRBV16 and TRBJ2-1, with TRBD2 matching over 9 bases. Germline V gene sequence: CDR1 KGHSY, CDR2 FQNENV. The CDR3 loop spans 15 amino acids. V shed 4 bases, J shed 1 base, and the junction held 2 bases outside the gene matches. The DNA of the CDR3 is TGTGCCAGCAGCCCGAGCGGGAGGTCCTACAATGAGCAGTTCTTC. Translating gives CASSPSGRSYNEQFF.

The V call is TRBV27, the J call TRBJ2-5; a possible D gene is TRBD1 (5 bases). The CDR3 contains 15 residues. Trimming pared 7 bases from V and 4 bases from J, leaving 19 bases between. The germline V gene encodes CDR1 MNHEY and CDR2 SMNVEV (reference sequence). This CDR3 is CASTLRTGVGETQYF. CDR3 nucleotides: TGTGCCAGCACCCTGCGAACAGGCGTTGGAGAGACCCAGTACTTC.

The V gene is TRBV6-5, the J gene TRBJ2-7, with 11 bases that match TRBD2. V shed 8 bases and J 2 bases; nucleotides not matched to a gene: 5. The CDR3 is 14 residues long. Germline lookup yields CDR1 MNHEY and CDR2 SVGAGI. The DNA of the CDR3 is TGTGCCAGCTACGGGACTAGCGGTACCTACGAGCAGTACTTC. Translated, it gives CASYGTSGTYEQYF.

The CDR3 loop reads CASTSVGNEQFF. CDR3 DNA: TGCGCCAGCACCTCAGTGGGCAATGAGCAGTTCTTC. The chain joins TRBV5-1 to TRBJ2-1; the D is unclear. The germline CDR1 and CDR2 sequences are SGHRS and YFSETQ. CDR3 length: 12 amino acids. Trimming removed 6 bases from V and 6 bases from J, with 10 bases in between.

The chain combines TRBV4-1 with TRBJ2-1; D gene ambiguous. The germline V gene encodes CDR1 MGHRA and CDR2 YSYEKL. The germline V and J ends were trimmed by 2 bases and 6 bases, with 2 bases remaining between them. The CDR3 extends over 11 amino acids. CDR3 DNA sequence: TGCGCCAGCAGCCAATTCAATGAGCAGTTCTTC. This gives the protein CASSQFNEQFF.

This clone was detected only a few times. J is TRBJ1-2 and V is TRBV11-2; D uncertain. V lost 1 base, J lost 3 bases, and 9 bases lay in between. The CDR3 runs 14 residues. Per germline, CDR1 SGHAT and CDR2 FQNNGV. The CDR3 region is CASSLGQVYYGYTF. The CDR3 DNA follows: TGTGCCAGCAGCTTAGGCCAGGTTTACTATGGCTACACCTTC.

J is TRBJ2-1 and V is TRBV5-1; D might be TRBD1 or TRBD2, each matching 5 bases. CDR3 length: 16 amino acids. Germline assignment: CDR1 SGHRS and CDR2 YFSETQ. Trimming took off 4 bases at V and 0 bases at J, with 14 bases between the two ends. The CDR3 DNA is TGCGCCAGCAGCCGAGAGGGGCTAAGCTCCTACAATGAGCAGTTCTTC. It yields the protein CASSREGLSSYNEQFF. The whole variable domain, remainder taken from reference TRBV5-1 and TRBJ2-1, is KAGVTQTPRYLIKTRGQQVTLSCSPISGHRSVSWYQQTPGQGLQFLFEYFSETQRNKGNFPGRFSGRQFSNSRSEMNVSTLELGDSALYLCASSREGLSSYNEQFFGPGTRLTVL.

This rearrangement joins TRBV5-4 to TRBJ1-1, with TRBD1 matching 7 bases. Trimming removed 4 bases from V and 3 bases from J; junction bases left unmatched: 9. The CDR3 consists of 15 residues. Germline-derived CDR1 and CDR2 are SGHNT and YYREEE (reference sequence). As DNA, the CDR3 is TGTGCCAGCAGCACCCGACAGGGACGGCACACTGAAGCTTTCTTT. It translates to CASSTRQGRHTEAFF.